A single sample gave rise to the 29 T cell receptor beta chains below, sequenced in a study of shared clonotypes between healthy human individuals. Clones were read by immunoSEQ multiplex PCR, and TCRdb kept only the in-frame ones, dropping some. Of around 2.1 million clones listed, roughly 91% were seen once; the top ten hold 1.7%. The naive CD8 fraction comprised CD45RO-negative cells positively selected for CCR7 and excluded terminally differentiated effector memory CD45RA+ cells. What was sequenced was naive CD8+ T cells from PBMCs. Receptors were obtained from a man aged 18 to 29 in good health. Some clones in this sample may be carry-over from other donors' samples.

The chain uses TRBV7-3 and TRBJ2-2; no definite D call. V lost 8 bases and J lost 2, with 6 bases in between. CDR3 size: 12 residues. Per the germline V gene, CDR1 is SGHTA and CDR2 is FQGTGA. The CDR3 here is CASLSNTGELFF. The CDR3 DNA follows: TGTGCCAGCCTCAGTAACACCGGGGAGCTGTTTTTT.

The genes are TRBV15 and TRBJ1-3; D gene unclear. Trimming left V 0 bases short and J 0 bases short, with 15 bases between. Germline CDR1 is LNHNV and CDR2 is YYDKDF (reference sequence). CDR3 length equals 18 residues. The CDR3 protein is CATSRDGTLSSSGNTIYF. The CDR3 coding sequence is TGTGCCACCAGCAGAGATGGCACTCTCTCGTCCTCTGGAAACACCATATATTTT.

The chain employs TRBV19 and TRBJ2-7; D is undetermined. The CDR3 has 16 amino acids. The V end lost 5 bases, the J end lost 2 bases, and 19 bases lay between the germline ends. Germline values: CDR1 LNHDA, CDR2 SQIVND (reference sequence). The CDR3 sequence is CASSFGFNRSPYEQYF. In DNA form, the CDR3 reads TGTGCCAGTAGTTTTGGGTTTAATCGGAGCCCCTACGAGCAGTACTTC.

This clone has a handful of counts. J is TRBJ1-5 and V is TRBV9; 9 bases align to TRBD1. Germline V gene data show CDR1 as SGDLS and CDR2 as YYNGEE. The CDR3 runs to 15 residues. The ends lost 3 bases at V and 4 bases at J; junction bases unmatched: 5. The CDR3 bases are TGTGCCAGCAGCGCCTCCGGGACAGGGAATCAGCCCCAGCATTTT. It specifies CASSASGTGNQPQHF.

A few counts support this clone. The chain has TRBV7-9 and TRBJ2-2; D might be TRBD2 (6 bases). Germline V gives CDR1 SEHNR, CDR2 FQNEAQ (reference sequence). Trimming left V 4 bases short and J 3 bases short, with 12 bases between. The CDR3 runs 15 residues. The CDR3 sequence: CASSSTRDYTGELFF. The DNA for the CDR3 is TGTGCCAGCAGCTCGACGCGGGATTACACCGGGGAGCTGTTTTTT.

This chain joins TRBV7-9 and TRBJ2-5, with D perhaps being TRBD1 or TRBD2 (5 bases each). Per germline, CDR1 SEHNR and CDR2 FQNEAQ (reference sequence). V lost 4 bases and J 3 bases, leaving 15 bases between the germline ends. The CDR3 runs to 15 residues. The CDR3 protein is CASSSRRDAKETQYF. The CDR3 DNA follows: TGTGCCAGCAGCTCAAGACGGGACGCAAAAGAGACCCAGTACTTC.

The chain carries TRBV19 and TRBJ2-7; possible D gene TRBD1, 5 bases. V lost 8 bases and J lost 5, with 16 bases in between. Germline V gives CDR1 LNHDA, CDR2 SQIVND (reference sequence). The CDR3 covers 13 residues. The CDR3 sequence: CASWGSSTHEQYF. The CDR3 DNA sequence: TGTGCCAGTTGGGGCTCGTCAACCCACGAGCAGTACTTC.

The chain links TRBV7-2 to TRBJ2-5; D tentatively fits TRBD1 or TRBD2 (6 bases each). The V gene's germline CDR1 is SGHTA and CDR2 FQGNSA. V was cut by 2 bases and J by 5 bases, with 15 bases left in between. The CDR3 extends over 15 amino acids. In DNA form, the CDR3 reads TGTGCCAGCAGCTTATCCTACGTAGGGGGGGAGACCCAGTACTTC. It codes for CASSLSYVGGETQYF.

The chain recombines TRBV6-5 with TRBJ2-3, with 9 positions matching TRBD2. Germline V CDR1 and CDR2: MNHEY, SVGAGI. The CDR3 loop spans 15 amino acids. V was pared by 5 bases and J by 4 bases, with 7 bases of the junction left unmatched. The CDR3 protein is CASSPDGGRADTQYF. The CDR3 coding sequence is TGTGCCAGCAGTCCCGACGGCGGGAGGGCAGATACGCAGTATTTT.

V is TRBV9 and J is TRBJ1-1, with no clear D. CDR3 length equals 15 residues. Germline CDR1 and CDR2: SGDLS and YYNGEE. Trimming took off 0 bases at V and 10 bases at J, with 19 bases between the two ends. As DNA, the CDR3 is TGTGCCAGCAGCGTAGAGGGCAGTCCCAAGGTAGGAGCTTTCTTT. The encoded protein is CASSVEGSPKVGAFF.

The CDR3: CASSGRTGGRNEQFF. CDR3 bases: TGTGCCAGCAGTGGGCGGACAGGGGGCCGGAATGAGCAGTTCTTC. This sequence joins TRBV6-1 and TRBJ2-1; 11 nucleotides match TRBD1. The CDR3 consists of 15 residues. J lost 7 bases, V lost 4 bases, and 6 bases had no gene match. The germline V gene has CDR1 MNHNS and CDR2 SASEGT.

The chain has TRBV18 and TRBJ1-4; D not resolved. Trimming pared 4 bases from V and 7 bases from J, leaving 25 bases between. This CDR3 spans 18 amino acids. CDR1 and CDR2 from the germline V gene are KGHSH and LQKENI. The CDR3 reads CASSHQVRVDIPREKLFF. Here the CDR3 DNA reads TGTGCCAGCTCACACCAGGTCCGGGTTGATATCCCTCGTGAAAAACTGTTTTTT.

On this clone: At one boundary the junction diverges from the germline segment, which might be a read error. The V call is TRBV7-9, the J call TRBJ1-2; possibly TRBD1 for D (5 bases). Per the germline V gene, CDR1 is SEHNR and CDR2 is FQNEAQ (reference sequence). The CDR3 has 14 amino acids. This CDR3 is CASSLKGAPPGRSF. The CDR3 nucleotides read TGTGCCAGCAGCCTGAAAGGCGCTCCTCCGGGACGCAGCTTC.

The rearrangement joins TRBV5-1 to TRBJ1-5; TRBD1 matches 7 bases. V lost 1 base to trimming and J lost 6 bases; unmatched junction nucleotides: 7. This CDR3 region has 15 residues. Germline V gene lookup returns CDR1 SGHRS and CDR2 YFSETQ. CDR3: CASSLWPGGSQPQHF. In DNA form, the CDR3 reads TGCGCCAGCAGCTTGTGGCCAGGGGGTTCTCAGCCCCAGCATTTT. Supplemented by reference TRBV5-1 and TRBJ1-5, the full variable domain reads KAGVTQTPRYLIKTRGQQVTLSCSPISGHRSVSWYQQTPGQGLQFLFEYFSETQRNKGNFPGRFSGRQFSNSRSEMNVSTLELGDSALYLCASSLWPGGSQPQHFGDGTRLSIL.

This chain's CDR3 is CASSVSGTSGRPPYREQFF. The CDR3 nucleotides are TGTGCCAGCAGCGTAAGCGGGACTAGCGGGAGACCCCCATATAGGGAGCAGTTCTTC. The rearrangement links TRBV9 to TRBJ2-1, with 14 bases that match TRBD2. J lost 10 bases, V lost 1 base, and 16 bases had no gene match. CDR1 SGDLS and CDR2 YYNGEE come from the germline V gene. This CDR3 spans 19 amino acids.

The table lists this clone with a count of one. The V call is TRBV27, the J call TRBJ2-1; 7 bases map to TRBD2. The CDR3 loop spans 14 amino acids. V gave up 2 bases and J gave up 8 bases; unmatched junction bases: 6. CDR1 MNHEY and CDR2 SMNVEV come from the germline V gene (reference sequence). The CDR3: CASSLGLVGDEQFF. The CDR3, as DNA: TGTGCCAGCAGTTTAGGACTAGTAGGCGATGAGCAGTTCTTC.

This clone has a single count. This rearrangement joins TRBV6-5 to TRBJ2-2; weak D call: TRBD1 (6 bases). V was shortened by 5 bases and J by 6 bases, with 13 bases between the two germline ends. Germline CDR1 and CDR2: MNHEY and SVGAGI. The CDR3 covers 14 residues. The CDR3 DNA follows: TGTGCCAGCAGTCCATATAGGACAGCCGGGGAGCTGTTTTTT. It is translated as CASSPYRTAGELFF.

Concerning this clone itself: The junction does not match germline at one end; this may be a read error. The genes are TRBV6-6 and TRBJ2-3; D not certain. Looked up from germline, CDR1 is MNHNY and CDR2 is SVGAGI (reference sequence). The CDR3 is 15 residues long. The CDR3 region is CASSNSAVSTDTQYF. CDR3 nucleotides: TGTGCCAGCAGTAACTCGGCGGTTTCCACAGATACGCAGTATTTT.

CDR3: CASAPITGNEQFF. The DNA of the CDR3 is TGTGCCAGCGCCCCTATCACAGGAAATGAGCAGTTCTTC. The rearrangement links TRBV2 to TRBJ2-1, with D tentatively TRBD1 (5 bases). The CDR3 loop spans 13 amino acids. V was pared by 8 bases and J by 7 bases, with 15 bases between. Germline CDR1 and CDR2: SNHLY and FYNNEI.

The rearrangement joins TRBV4-2 to TRBJ2-5, with 9 positions matching TRBD2. Trimming at V came to 0 bases and at J to 5 bases, leaving 16 bases not matched to a gene. The CDR3 is 19 residues long. Germline V lookup: CDR1 LGHNA, CDR2 YNFKEQ. The CDR3 coding sequence is TGTGCCAGCAGCCAAGATAACGGCGGGATAGCGGGAGAAAGGGAGACCCAGTACTTC. Its translation: CASSQDNGGIAGERETQYF.

The chain joins TRBV23-1 to TRBJ1-2; D not certain. TRBV23-1 is an ORF, and what it does is uncertain. The CDR3 consists of 17 residues. V dropped 0 bases and J dropped 0 bases, with 14 bases sitting between them. In nucleotides, the CDR3 is TGCGCCAGCAGTCAATCATTTGCGGCAGGCCCTAACTATGGCTACACCTTC. Protein sequence: CASSQSFAAGPNYGYTF.

The genes are TRBV28 and TRBJ2-7; D unresolved. The germline V gene has CDR1 MDHEN and CDR2 SYDVKM. V lost 6 bases and J 0 bases, leaving 21 bases between the germline ends. The CDR3 length is 17 residues. The CDR3 DNA reads TGTGCCAGCAGATCCATCGGTAGACGGTCAAGCTCCTACGAGCAGTACTTC. Its protein product is CASRSIGRRSSSYEQYF.

This sequence joins TRBV10-3 and TRBJ2-5; 11 positions agree with TRBD2. The CDR3 consists of 16 residues. CDR1 ENHRY and CDR2 SYGVKD come from the germline V gene. J lost 4 bases, V lost 4 bases, and 8 bases had no gene match. The CDR3 DNA reads TGTGCCATCAGTGTTGCACTAGCGGGAGTTGGAGAGACCCAGTACTTC. This codes for CAISVALAGVGETQYF.

J is TRBJ2-1 and V is TRBV7-9, with a weak D call TRBD2 (6 bases). V lost 8 bases and J 6 bases, leaving 14 bases between the germline ends. The CDR3 covers 13 residues. Germline V lookup: CDR1 SEHNR, CDR2 FQNEAQ (reference sequence). The CDR3 here is CASGGGPRNEQFF. CDR3 DNA: TGTGCCAGCGGTGGAGGGCCCCGCAATGAGCAGTTCTTC.

This chain links TRBV5-1 with TRBJ2-2; D gene unclear. Trimming stripped 2 bases from V and 1 base from J, with 3 bases between. In germline, CDR1 is SGHRS, CDR2 YFSETQ. The CDR3 contains 13 residues. The DNA for the CDR3 is TGCGCCAGCAGCTTACAGAACACCGGGGAGCTGTTTTTT. Its translation: CASSLQNTGELFF. The full variable domain, completed using reference TRBV5-1 and TRBJ2-2, is KAGVTQTPRYLIKTRGQQVTLSCSPISGHRSVSWYQQTPGQGLQFLFEYFSETQRNKGNFPGRFSGRQFSNSRSEMNVSTLELGDSALYLCASSLQNTGELFFGEGSRLTVL.

This chain connects TRBV28 to TRBJ2-1, with D tentatively TRBD2 (5 bases). The CDR3 totals 13 residues. The V and J ends lost 3 bases and 8 bases respectively, with 11 bases between them. Per germline, CDR1 MDHEN and CDR2 SYDVKM. The CDR3 sequence is CASSLASWDEQFF. The CDR3 region has the DNA TGTGCCAGCAGTTTGGCTAGCTGGGATGAGCAGTTCTTC.

The genes are TRBV15 and TRBJ2-4; D call uncertain. Germline V gene lookup returns CDR1 LNHNV and CDR2 YYDKDF (reference sequence). V lost 5 bases, J lost 0 bases, and 11 bases lay in between. The CDR3 is made up of 15 amino acids. The CDR3 sequence is CATSVSLQAKNIQYF. The CDR3 DNA reads as TGTGCCACCAGCGTTAGTCTCCAAGCCAAAAACATTCAGTACTTC.

Remarks on this clone: This sample also contains other DNA sequences that code for the same CDR3. The chain uses TRBV28 and TRBJ2-2, with a tentative D call TRBD2 (6 bases). The CDR3 loop spans 14 amino acids. The V gene's germline CDR1 is MDHEN and CDR2 SYDVKM. V dropped 1 base and J dropped 3 bases, with 6 bases sitting between them. The CDR3 sequence: CASSLSGDTGELFF. The CDR3 nucleotides read TGTGCCAGCAGTTTATCGGGGGACACCGGGGAGCTGTTTTTT. The full variable domain, completed using reference TRBV28 and TRBJ2-2, is DVKVTQSSRYLVKRTGEKVFLECVQDMDHENMFWYRQDPGLGLRLIYFSYDVKMKEKGDIPEGYSVSREKKERFSLILESASTNQTSMYLCASSLSGDTGELFFGEGSRLTVL.

The chain has TRBV6-7 and TRBJ1-4; no clear D. TRBV6-7 is an ORF, with its function uncertain. The CDR3 contains 16 residues. The V gene lost 3 bases and the J gene lost 8 bases, with 19 bases spanning the gap. The CDR3 protein is CASSYMGRKSSEKLFF. In DNA form, the CDR3 reads TGTGCCAGCAGTTATATGGGCCGGAAGAGCTCGGAAAAACTGTTTTTT.